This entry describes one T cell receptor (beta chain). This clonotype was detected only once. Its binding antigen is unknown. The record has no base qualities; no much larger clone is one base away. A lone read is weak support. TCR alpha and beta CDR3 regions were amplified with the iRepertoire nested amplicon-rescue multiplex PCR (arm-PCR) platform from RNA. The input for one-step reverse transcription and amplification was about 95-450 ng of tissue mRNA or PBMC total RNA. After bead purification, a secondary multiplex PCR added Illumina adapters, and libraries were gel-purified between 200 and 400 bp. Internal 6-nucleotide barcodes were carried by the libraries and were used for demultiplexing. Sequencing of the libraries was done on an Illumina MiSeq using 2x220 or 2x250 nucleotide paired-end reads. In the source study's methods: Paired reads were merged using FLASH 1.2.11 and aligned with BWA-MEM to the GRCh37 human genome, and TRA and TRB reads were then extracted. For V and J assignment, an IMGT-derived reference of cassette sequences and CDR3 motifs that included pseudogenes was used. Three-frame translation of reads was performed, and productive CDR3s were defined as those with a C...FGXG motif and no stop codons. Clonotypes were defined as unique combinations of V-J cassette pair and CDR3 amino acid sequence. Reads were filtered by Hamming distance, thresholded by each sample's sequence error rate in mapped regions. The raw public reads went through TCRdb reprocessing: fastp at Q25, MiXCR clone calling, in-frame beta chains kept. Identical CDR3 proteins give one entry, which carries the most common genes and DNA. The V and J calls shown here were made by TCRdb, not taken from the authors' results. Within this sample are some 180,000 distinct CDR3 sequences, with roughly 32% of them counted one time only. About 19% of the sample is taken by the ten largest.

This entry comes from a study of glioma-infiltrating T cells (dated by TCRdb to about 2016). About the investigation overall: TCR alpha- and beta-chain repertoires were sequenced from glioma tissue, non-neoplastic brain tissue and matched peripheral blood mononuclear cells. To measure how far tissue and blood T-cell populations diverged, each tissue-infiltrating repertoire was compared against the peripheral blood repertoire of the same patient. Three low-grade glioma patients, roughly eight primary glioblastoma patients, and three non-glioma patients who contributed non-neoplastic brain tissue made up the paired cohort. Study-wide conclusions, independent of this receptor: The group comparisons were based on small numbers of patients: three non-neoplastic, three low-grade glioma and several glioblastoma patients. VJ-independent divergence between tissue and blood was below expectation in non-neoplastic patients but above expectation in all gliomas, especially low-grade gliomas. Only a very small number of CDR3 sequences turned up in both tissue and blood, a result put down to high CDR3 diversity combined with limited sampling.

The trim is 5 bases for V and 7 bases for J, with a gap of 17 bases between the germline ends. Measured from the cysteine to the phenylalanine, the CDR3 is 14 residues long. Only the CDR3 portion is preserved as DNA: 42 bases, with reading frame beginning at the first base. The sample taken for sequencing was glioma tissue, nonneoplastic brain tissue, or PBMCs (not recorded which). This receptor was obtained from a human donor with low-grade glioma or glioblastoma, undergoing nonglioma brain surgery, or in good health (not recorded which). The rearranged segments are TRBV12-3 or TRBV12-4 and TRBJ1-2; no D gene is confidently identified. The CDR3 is CASSPAGGACGYTF. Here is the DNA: TGTGCCAGCAGTCCAGCAGGAGGTGCTTGTGGCTACACCTTC.